This T cell receptor beta chain was recovered during a study of circulating and synovial CD4+ cells in juvenile arthritis. Whole-study results and caveats: These blood cells shared more CDR3 sequences with synovium than bulk blood. Some such blood samples were as oligoclonal as synovium.

This clone was detected once. Its target is unknown. The CDR3 has 15 amino acids. CDR1 is SGHRS and CDR2 is YFSETQ in the germline V gene. Trimming stripped 0 bases from V and 1 base from J, with 10 bases between. Libraries were prepared by immunoSEQ multiplex PCR; TCRdb keeps only in-frame clonotypes and omits some of them. The sample shows 30,000 to 40,000 clones, around 95% of them seen only once. Sequenced material: CD4+ T cells from blood. The TCR comes from a human donor with juvenile idiopathic arthritis. V is TRBV5-1 and J is TRBJ1-1; D remains unclear. CDR3 in amino acids: CASSLVSYGNTEAFF. The CDR3 nucleotides are TGCGCCAGCAGCTTGGTCTCGTACGGGAACACTGAAGCTTTCTTT.